The present T cell receptor (beta chain) was sequenced within a study of blood T cell repertoires in COVID-19. Looking at the study overall: T cells, B-cell-depleted T cells, or PBMCs supplied cDNA or gDNA.

The participants were between about 18 and 90 years old and came from 24 US areas. Participant-given clinical history determined each cohort assignment. The CDR3 is 18 residues long. CDR1 and CDR2 from the germline V gene are SEHNR and FQNEAQ (reference sequence). J lost 3 bases, V lost 1 base, and 13 bases had no gene match. Clones were read by immunoSEQ multiplex PCR, and TCRdb kept only the in-frame ones, dropping some. The data contain hundreds of thousands of clones, over 75% of them singletons. The receptor was isolated from a woman in her forties with acute COVID-19. This chain joins TRBV7-9 and TRBJ2-7; TRBD2 agrees at 9 bases. Sequenced sample: PBMCs or T cells enriched from blood (not recorded which). CDR3 amino acids: CASSLVFLTSGLNYEQYF. CDR3 DNA: TGTGCCAGCAGCTTAGTTTTTCTGACTAGCGGATTAAACTACGAGCAGTACTTC.